This TCR beta chain appears in the sequencing data of a study of shared clonotypes between healthy human individuals. Germline CDR1 SGHDN, CDR2 FVKESK. The CDR3 has 12 amino acids. Deletions cut 1 base from V and 15 bases from J, with 13 bases between. TCRdb's copy holds only in-frame clones and misses some; the assay was immunoSEQ multiplex PCR. The data show 500,000 to 650,000 clones, 70% to 80% seen once. The gene calls are TRBV14 and TRBJ2-1; a weak D match, TRBD1 (6 bases). The TCR comes from a woman between 40 and 50 years old in good health. Some clones in this sample may be carry-over from other donors' samples. Sequenced input: PBMCs. The CDR3 bases are TGTGCCAGCAGCCAAGGTGGCAGGGGTACGTTCTTC. Translated, it gives CASSQGGRGTFF.